Each of the 13 T cell receptor beta chains below was sequenced from the same sample in a study of cytomegalovirus exposure and HLA in healthy donors. In the PCR, 60 Vbeta and 13 Jbeta primers were used. Method: immunoSEQ multiplex PCR; TCRdb's copy keeps in-frame clones and lacks some. This sample has around 140,000 clones, with about 75% found just once. The sample was PBMCs. These TCRs come from a man aged 40-55 years in good health and CMV-seronegative.

The rearrangement uses TRBV11-2 and TRBJ2-7; 11 bases are a match to TRBD2. Germline V gene sequence: CDR1 SGHAT, CDR2 FQNNGV. The CDR3 has 17 residues. Trimming removed 0 bases from V and 2 bases from J; junction bases left unmatched: 6. The CDR3, as DNA: TGTGCCAGCAGCTTAGAGGGTCTAGCGGGGGGTCCCTACGAGCAGTACTTC. It specifies CASSLEGLAGGPYEQYF.

The chain carries TRBV7-3 and TRBJ2-1; 13 bases are a match to TRBD2. This CDR3 region has 13 residues. Germline CDR1 reads SGHTA; CDR2 reads FQGTGA. V gave up 5 bases and J gave up 13 bases; unmatched junction bases: 5. CDR3 region: CASSPGTSGVQFF. CDR3 bases: TGTGCCAGCAGCCCCGGGACTAGCGGGGTCCAGTTCTTC.

The chain recombines TRBV10-3 with TRBJ2-1; 10 bases agree with TRBD2. V lost 0 bases, J lost 9 bases, and 11 bases stayed unmatched. The CDR3 is 17 amino acids. Per germline, CDR1 ENHRY and CDR2 SYGVKD. CDR3: CAISESKRGGVSSEQFF. In nucleotides, the CDR3 is TGTGCCATCAGTGAGTCTAAGCGGGGGGGCGTCTCGAGTGAGCAGTTCTTC.

This chain uses TRBV4-2 with TRBJ2-7; possible D gene TRBD2, 6 bases. Per the germline V gene, CDR1 is LGHNA and CDR2 is YNFKEQ. The V gene lost 4 bases and the J gene lost 7 bases, with 23 bases spanning the gap. The CDR3 contains 16 residues. CDR3 sequence (DNA): TGTGCCAGCAGCCTTGGAGGGATGACCGGGGCCCGGGAGCAGTACTTC. Protein sequence: CASSLGGMTGAREQYF.

The rearrangement links TRBV9 to TRBJ1-6, with a possible D match to TRBD1 (6 bases). Germline V gene data show CDR1 as SGDLS and CDR2 as YYNGEE. The CDR3 has 15 amino acids. The ends were cut back, 2 bases at V and 6 bases at J, with 12 bases in the middle. The DNA for the CDR3 is TGTGCCAGCAGCGTCTCCACAGGGTCTAATTCACCCCTCCACTTT. It yields the protein CASSVSTGSNSPLHF.

This clone was seen only a few times. The rearrangement uses TRBV12-5 and TRBJ2-2, with TRBD2 identical over 8 bases. The trim removed 0 bases at V and 2 bases at J, leaving 14 bases unmatched. The germline V gene encodes CDR1 LGHNT and CDR2 FRNRAP. The CDR3 runs 20 residues. CDR3 sequence reads: CASGLVLRAGDFGNTGELFF. Here the CDR3 DNA reads TGTGCTAGTGGTTTGGTACTTCGAGCGGGGGACTTCGGTAACACCGGGGAGCTGTTTTTT.

This clone appeared a few times. This sequence joins TRBV6-5 and TRBJ2-7; D call uncertain. The length of the CDR3 is 12 residues. Germline lookup yields CDR1 MNHEY and CDR2 SVGAGI. Trimming removed 7 bases from V and 5 bases from J, with 12 bases in between. The CDR3 loop is CASTSPGHEQYF. As DNA, the CDR3 is TGTGCCAGCACCTCGCCAGGCCACGAGCAGTACTTC.

The J gene is TRBJ2-2, the V gene TRBV6-4, with 9 bases identical to TRBD2. CDR1 and CDR2 from the germline V gene are MRHNA and SNTAGT. Unmatched junction bases numbered 17, after V lost 11 bases and J lost 7 bases. This CDR3 is 16 amino acids long. CDR3 region: CASTAGGIGSNGELFF. In DNA form, the CDR3 reads TGTGCCTCCACAGCGGGGGGCATTGGATCGAACGGGGAGCTGTTTTTT.

The J gene is TRBJ2-5, the V gene TRBV2; 9 bases fit TRBD2. This CDR3 comprises 16 residues. Germline assignment: CDR1 SNHLY and CDR2 FYNNEI. The trim removed 3 bases at V and 5 bases at J, leaving 10 bases unmatched. CDR3 region: CASSDKTGTSTETQYF. The CDR3 DNA reads as TGTGCCAGCAGTGATAAAACGGGGACTAGCACGGAGACCCAGTACTTC.

The J gene is TRBJ2-7, the V gene TRBV6-1; no clear D gene. The CDR3 spans 14 residues. Germline CDR1 MNHNS, CDR2 SASEGT. V lost 6 bases and J 0 bases, leaving 12 bases between the germline ends. CDR3 in DNA: TGTGCCAGCAGCGACCGGTGGAGCTCCTACGAGCAGTACTTC. This translates into CASSDRWSSYEQYF.

This chain links TRBV5-1 with TRBJ2-7, with D tentatively TRBD2 (6 bases). CDR1 and CDR2 (germline): SGHRS, YFSETQ. The CDR3 runs to 14 residues. Trimming took off 0 bases at V and 2 bases at J, with 9 bases between the two ends. The CDR3 reads CASSLERTTYEQYF. As DNA, the CDR3 is TGCGCCAGCAGCTTGGAGCGGACTACCTACGAGCAGTACTTC.

The rearrangement uses TRBV5-4 and TRBJ1-1; D is unclear. Trimming took off 2 bases at V and 2 bases at J, with 7 bases between the two ends. Germline V gene sequence: CDR1 SGHNT, CDR2 YYREEE (reference sequence). The CDR3 extends over 13 amino acids. The CDR3 sequence is CASSFRLNTEAFF. Here the CDR3 DNA reads TGTGCCAGCAGCTTCCGCCTAAACACTGAAGCTTTCTTT.

V and J are TRBV9 and TRBJ2-3; 11 nucleotides align to TRBD2. Germline V gene sequence: CDR1 SGDLS, CDR2 YYNGEE. The V gene end was trimmed by 3 bases and the J gene end by 0 bases; junction bases not matched to a gene: 3. The CDR3 runs 16 residues. CDR3 bases: TGTGCCAGCAGCGCTACTAGCGGGGGTAGCACAGATACGCAGTATTTT. It codes for CASSATSGGSTDTQYF.